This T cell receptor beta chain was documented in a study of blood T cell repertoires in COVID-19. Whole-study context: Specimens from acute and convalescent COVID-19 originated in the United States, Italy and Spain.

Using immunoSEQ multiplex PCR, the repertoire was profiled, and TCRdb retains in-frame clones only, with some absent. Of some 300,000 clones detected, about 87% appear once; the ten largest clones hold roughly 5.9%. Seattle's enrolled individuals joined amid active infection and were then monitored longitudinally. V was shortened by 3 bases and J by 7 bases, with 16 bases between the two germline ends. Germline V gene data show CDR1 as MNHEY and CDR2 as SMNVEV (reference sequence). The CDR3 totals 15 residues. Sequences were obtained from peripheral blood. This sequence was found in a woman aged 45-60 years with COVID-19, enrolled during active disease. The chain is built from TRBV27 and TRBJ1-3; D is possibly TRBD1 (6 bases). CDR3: CASSFTGTPPNTIYF. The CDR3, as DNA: TGTGCCAGCAGTTTCACCGGGACACCCCCGAACACCATATATTTT.